This TCR beta chain was captured by sequencing in a study of T cell changes during pregnancy in multiple sclerosis. Trimming stripped 8 bases from V and 4 bases from J, with 11 bases between. CDR3 length: 12 residues. Germline values: CDR1 MNHEY, CDR2 SMNVEV (reference sequence). The table came from immunoSEQ multiplex PCR; TCRdb's copy has only in-frame clones and leaves some out. The table records roughly 89,000 clones, 90% to 95% of them present only once. Material: peripheral blood, obtained in the third trimester of pregnancy. V and J are TRBV27 and TRBJ1-1; D uncertain. The sequence derives from a female donor with multiple sclerosis, enrolled in a pregnancy study. The CDR3 DNA reads as TGTGCCAGCTTCAGGTTGGGCACTGAAGCTTTCTTT. This gives the protein CASFRLGTEAFF.